The rows below give T cell receptor beta chains drawn from one sample of a study of T cell changes during pregnancy in multiple sclerosis. The method was immunoSEQ multiplex PCR; TCRdb's version includes in-frame clones alone and lacks a portion of them. The sample contains roughly 43,000 clones, about 88% of which appear only once. The specimen comprised CD4+ T cells from peripheral blood mononuclear cells, sampled after pregnancy. Receptors were obtained from a female donor with multiple sclerosis, enrolled in a pregnancy study. The CDR3 runs from the conserved cysteine through the conserved F or W. D genes are given only for firm matches. Rows give clone size only sometimes, using once, few, many, or a class for an expanded clone.

V gene	J gene	D gene	clone size	CDR3 protein	CDR3 DNA
TRBV7-2	TRBJ2-1	-	-	CASNLARGGFDEQFF	TGTGCCAGCAACCTAGCGAGGGGGGGCTTTGATGAGCAGTTCTTC
TRBV19	TRBJ1-2	TRBD1	-	CASSDRDYGYTF	TGTGCCAGTTCGGACAGGGACTATGGCTACACCTTC
TRBV29-1	TRBJ1-1	-	few	CSVEVRGRLTEAFF	TGCAGCGTTGAAGTAAGAGGCCGACTCACTGAAGCTTTCTTT
TRBV13	TRBJ2-1	TRBD2	-	CASSLGGPGLANNEQFF	TGTGCCAGCAGCTTAGGGGGCCCCGGACTAGCGAACAATGAGCAGTTCTTC
TRBV10-3	TRBJ2-1	-	-	CAISGVGGYNEQFF	TGTGCCATCAGTGGGGTCGGCGGCTACAATGAGCAGTTCTTC
TRBV7-9	TRBJ1-5	-	-	CASSPNSDQPQHF	TGTGCCAGCAGCCCCAACAGTGATCAGCCCCAGCATTTT
TRBV9	TRBJ2-2	-	-	CASSPSPGVRGGELFF	TGTGCCAGCAGCCCCTCCCCGGGTGTTCGAGGCGGGGAGCTGTTTTTT
TRBV29-1	TRBJ1-1	-	-	CSGQSNTEAFF	TGCAGCGGACAGTCGAACACTGAAGCTTTCTTT
TRBV2	TRBJ1-6	TRBD1	-	CASSLTGDSPLHF	TGTGCCAGCAGTCTAACAGGGGACTCACCCCTCCACTTT
TRBV28	TRBJ1-4	-	-	CASSWDIGNEKLFF	TGTGCCAGCAGTTGGGACATAGGGAATGAAAAACTGTTTTTT
TRBV4-3	TRBJ2-5	TRBD1	-	CASSRTQDRAETQYF	TGCGCCAGCAGCCGAACCCAGGACAGGGCAGAGACCCAGTACTTC
TRBV6-1	TRBJ1-2	TRBD1	-	CASSQQGDYGYTF	TGTGCCAGCAGCCAACAGGGGGACTATGGCTACACCTTC
TRBV7-9	TRBJ1-1	-	-	CASRTLERNTEAFF	TGTGCCAGCAGGACTTTGGAAAGGAACACTGAAGCTTTCTTT
TRBV5-1	TRBJ2-5	TRBD1	once	CASSVGTGGQETQYF	TGCGCCAGCAGCGTAGGGACAGGGGGCCAAGAGACCCAGTACTTC